This is a list of T cell receptor beta chains from one sample in a study of OX40 agonist ivuxolimab in advanced cancers. Clones were sequenced by immunoSEQ multiplex PCR, and TCRdb holds only the in-frame ones, with some missing. The profile covers some 80,000 clones, with about 88% appearing a single time and 0.65% to 0.9% taken by the ten largest. The sample in question was CD4+ or CD8+ T cells sorted from blood, obtained in a trial of the OX40 agonist ivuxolimab. The receptors derive from an adult with an advanced solid tumor such as melanoma, head and neck, liver or kidney cancer. The conserved cysteine and the conserved F or W are not part of the CDR3 here.

TRBV10-3 | ATSLGQGLNTEAF
TRBV19 | ASRHRGKEKLF
TRBV6-5 | ASSYDRTGRGYT
TRBV18 | ASSPIANEQF
TRBV19 | ASSPTRGQPQH
TRBV7-9 | ASSPIGQGFLQEDGYT
TRBV10-2 | ASSLGRSSGNTIY
TRBV5-1 | ASSSGQLTDTQY
TRBV4-1 | ASSLKDRGRGNEQF
TRBV14 | ASSQDRIGTDPGMVEQY
TRBV5-4 | ASSPPGTSGSYEQY
TRBV10-3 | AISDMGDNEQF
TRBV4-2 | ASSPSGGGNEQF
TRBV7-3 | ASSEQGAPSQAF
TRBV7-8 | ASSPRTVYEQY
TRBV19 | ASSTIQGSETQY
TRBV19 | ASRQGSATNEKLF
TRBV9 | ASSVVGGGGEQF
TRBV29-1 | SVALQADTQY
TRBV30 | ASDGSGANVLT
TRBV30 | AWSPSGRAFSEQF
TRBV11-3 | ASSLEGRRTDTQY
TRBV6-1 | ASQRVRGYQETQY
TRBV7-2 | ASRLNTEAF
TRBV9 | ASSDRTSGSTDTQY
TRBV11-3 | ASSFSSGEGGNEQF
TRBV29-1 | SVSDAPTETQY
TRBV5-4 | ASSSTSGGVVTQY
TRBV11-2 | ASSSQGLIISYNEQF
TRBV5-4 | ASSLGGQGGRAEKLF
TRBV6-5 | ASSYSGETQY
TRBV19 | ASSTLAGETQY
TRBV28 | ASSLDYKGTH
TRBV2 | ASNTGIETQY
TRBV7-9 | ASSLRSANTEAF
TRBV5-6 | ASSLRGAEQPQH
TRBV30 | AWRRDRSYEQY
TRBV5-5 | ASSLEVRVNTEAF
TRBV27 | ASSLFQGSNEQY
TRBV7-8 | ASRGSGGVNEQF
TRBV23-1 | ASSQTGASRDTEAF
TRBV2 | ASFNGQSPRGGYT
TRBV4-1 | ASSQADRATNYGYT
TRBV7-3 | ASSFHLAGGLGEQF
TRBV10-3 | AISDLAGGIGELF
TRBV7-2 | ASSLGGASGGNLYNEQF
TRBV11-2 | ASSLEMIPNTEAF
TRBV10-1 | ASSATGTDYGYT
TRBV9 | ASSAGGGSQPQH
TRBV7-2 | ASSLPSGGVKETQY
TRBV6-1 | ASITLYSYGYT
TRBV5-4 | ASSYQGIDTQY
TRBV6-6 | ASSYQTEVTEAF
TRBV18 | ASSRMTTLSYEQY
TRBV7-6 | ASSSRPGGGETQY